This T cell receptor (beta chain) was identified during a study of shared clonotypes between healthy human individuals. CDR3 length: 15 residues. Germline-derived CDR1 and CDR2 are MGHRA and YSYEKL. As concerns this clone: A far larger clone is just one base off, so this is likely a read error.

Using about 190 ng DNA, 30,000 to 35,000 T cell genomes, the sorted-subset replicate PCRs were run. Profiled with immunoSEQ multiplex PCR; TCRdb holds only in-frame clones, not every one. Of over a million clones in the sample, approximately 80% are singletons; the top ten hold 0.6% to 0.7%. The sequenced sample consisted of memory CD4+ T cells from PBMCs. The subset: CD45RA-negative fraction. The V call is TRBV4-1, the J call TRBJ1-2; no reliable D call. The clonotype originates from a man younger than 30 in good health. Some clones in this sample may be carry-over from other donors' samples. This chain's CDR3 is CANSQPIQRTYGYTF. In DNA form, the CDR3 reads TGCGCCAACAGCCAACCTATACAGAGGACGTATGGCTACACCTTC.